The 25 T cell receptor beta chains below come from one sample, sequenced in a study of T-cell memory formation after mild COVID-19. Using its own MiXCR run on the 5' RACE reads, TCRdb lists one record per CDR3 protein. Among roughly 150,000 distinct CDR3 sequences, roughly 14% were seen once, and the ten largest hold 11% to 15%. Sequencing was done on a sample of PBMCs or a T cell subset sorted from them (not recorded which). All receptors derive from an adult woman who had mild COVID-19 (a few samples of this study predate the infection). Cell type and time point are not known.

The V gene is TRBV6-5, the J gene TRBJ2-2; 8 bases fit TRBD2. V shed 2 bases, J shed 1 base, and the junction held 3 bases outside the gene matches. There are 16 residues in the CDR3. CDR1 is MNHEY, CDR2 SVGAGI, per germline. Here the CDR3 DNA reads TGTGCCAGCAGTTACCCGAGCGGGGGGAACACCGGGGAGCTGTTTTTT. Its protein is CASSYPSGGNTGELFF.

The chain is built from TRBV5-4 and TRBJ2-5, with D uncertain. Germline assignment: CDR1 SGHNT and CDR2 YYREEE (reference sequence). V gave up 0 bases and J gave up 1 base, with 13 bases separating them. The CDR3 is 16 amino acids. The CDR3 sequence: CASSLDVGAAQETQYF. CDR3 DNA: TGTGCCAGCAGCTTGGACGTCGGTGCGGCCCAAGAGACCCAGTACTTC.

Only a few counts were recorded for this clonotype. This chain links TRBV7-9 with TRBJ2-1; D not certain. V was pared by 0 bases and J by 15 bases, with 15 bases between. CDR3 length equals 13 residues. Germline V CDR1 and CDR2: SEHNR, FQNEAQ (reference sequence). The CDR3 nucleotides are TGTGCCAGCAGCTTAGCCTACGGACCGTGGGGGTTCTTC. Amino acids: CASSLAYGPWGFF.

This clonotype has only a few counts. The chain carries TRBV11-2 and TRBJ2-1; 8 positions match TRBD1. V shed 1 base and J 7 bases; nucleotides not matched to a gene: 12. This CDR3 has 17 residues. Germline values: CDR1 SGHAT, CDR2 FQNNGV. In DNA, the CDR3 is TGTGCCAGCAGCTTAGGAAGTGTCTGGACAGGGCAGAATGAGCAGTTCTTC. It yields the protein CASSLGSVWTGQNEQFF.

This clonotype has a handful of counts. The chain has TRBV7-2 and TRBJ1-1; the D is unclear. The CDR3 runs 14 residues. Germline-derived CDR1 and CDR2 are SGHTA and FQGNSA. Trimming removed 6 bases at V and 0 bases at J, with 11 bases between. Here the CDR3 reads CASRSRGLNTEAFF. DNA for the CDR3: TGTGCCAGCAGATCGCGGGGATTGAACACTGAAGCTTTCTTT.

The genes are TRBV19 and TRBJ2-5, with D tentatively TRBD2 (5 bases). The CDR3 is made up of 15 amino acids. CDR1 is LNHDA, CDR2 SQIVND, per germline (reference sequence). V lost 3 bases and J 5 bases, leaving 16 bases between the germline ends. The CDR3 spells CASSIRGSVTETQYF. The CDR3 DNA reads TGTGCCAGTAGTATCCGGGGTTCGGTTACGGAGACCCAGTACTTC.

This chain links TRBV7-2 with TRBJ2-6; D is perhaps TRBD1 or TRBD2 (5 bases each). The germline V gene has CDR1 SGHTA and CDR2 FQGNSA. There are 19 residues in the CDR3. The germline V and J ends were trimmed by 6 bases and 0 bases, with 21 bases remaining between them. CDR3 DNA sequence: TGTGCCAGCAGACCAATCCCGGGACGGATACCCTCTGGGGCCAACGTCCTGACTTTC. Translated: CASRPIPGRIPSGANVLTF.

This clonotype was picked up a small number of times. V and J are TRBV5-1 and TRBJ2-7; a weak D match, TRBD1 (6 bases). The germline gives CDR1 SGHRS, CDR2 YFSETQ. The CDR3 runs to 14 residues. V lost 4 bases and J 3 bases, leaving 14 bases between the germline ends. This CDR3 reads CASSDGQGIYEQYF. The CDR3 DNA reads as TGCGCCAGCAGCGATGGTCAGGGGATCTACGAGCAGTACTTC.

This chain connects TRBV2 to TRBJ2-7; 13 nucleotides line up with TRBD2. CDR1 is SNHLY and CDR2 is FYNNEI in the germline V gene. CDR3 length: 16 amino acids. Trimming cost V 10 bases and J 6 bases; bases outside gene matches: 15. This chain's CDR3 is CATRTSRTSGSSEQYF. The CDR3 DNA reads TGTGCCACAAGGACCAGTCGGACTAGCGGGAGTAGCGAGCAGTACTTC.

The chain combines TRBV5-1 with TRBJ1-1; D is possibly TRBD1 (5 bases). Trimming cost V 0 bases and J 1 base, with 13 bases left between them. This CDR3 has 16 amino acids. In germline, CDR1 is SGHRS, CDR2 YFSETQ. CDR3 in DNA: TGCGCCAGCAGCTTGGATGGGGGATTGGGGAACACTGAAGCTTTCTTT. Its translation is CASSLDGGLGNTEAFF.

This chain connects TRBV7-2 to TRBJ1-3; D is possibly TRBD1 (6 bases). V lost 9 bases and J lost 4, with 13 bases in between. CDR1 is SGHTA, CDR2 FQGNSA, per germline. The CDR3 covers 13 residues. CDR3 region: CASEQGFGNTIYF. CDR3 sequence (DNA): TGTGCCAGTGAACAGGGATTCGGAAACACCATATATTTT.

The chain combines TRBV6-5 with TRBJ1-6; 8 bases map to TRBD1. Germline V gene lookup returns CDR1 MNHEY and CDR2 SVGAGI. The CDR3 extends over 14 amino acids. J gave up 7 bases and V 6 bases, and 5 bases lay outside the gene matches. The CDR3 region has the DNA TGTGCCAGCAGACGACAGGGGCGGAATTCACCCCTCCACTTT. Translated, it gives CASRRQGRNSPLHF.

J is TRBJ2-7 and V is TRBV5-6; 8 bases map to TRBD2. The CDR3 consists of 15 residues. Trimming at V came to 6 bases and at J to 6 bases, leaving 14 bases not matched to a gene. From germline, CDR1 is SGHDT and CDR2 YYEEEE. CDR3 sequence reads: CASNPGLAGFREQYF. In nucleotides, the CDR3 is TGTGCCAGCAACCCCGGACTAGCTGGGTTCCGCGAGCAGTACTTC. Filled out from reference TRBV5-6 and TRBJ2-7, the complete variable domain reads DAGVTQSPTHLIKTRGQQVTLRCSPKSGHDTVSWYQQALGQGPQFIFQYYEEEERQRGNFPDRFSGHQFPNYSSELNVNALLLGDSALYLCASNPGLAGFREQYFGPGTRLTVT.

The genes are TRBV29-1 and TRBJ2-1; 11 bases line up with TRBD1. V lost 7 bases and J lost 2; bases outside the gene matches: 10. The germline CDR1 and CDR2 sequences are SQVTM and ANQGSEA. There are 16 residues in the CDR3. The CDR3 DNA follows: TGCAGCGCACTTACCCGGGACAGGGGGACCTACAATGAGCAGTTCTTC. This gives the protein CSALTRDRGTYNEQFF.

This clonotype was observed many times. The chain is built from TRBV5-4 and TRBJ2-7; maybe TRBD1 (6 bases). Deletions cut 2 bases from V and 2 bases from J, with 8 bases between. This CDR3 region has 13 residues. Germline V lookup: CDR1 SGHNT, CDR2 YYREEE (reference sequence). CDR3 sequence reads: CASSLDRTYEQYF. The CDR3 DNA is TGTGCCAGCAGCTTAGACAGGACCTACGAGCAGTACTTC.

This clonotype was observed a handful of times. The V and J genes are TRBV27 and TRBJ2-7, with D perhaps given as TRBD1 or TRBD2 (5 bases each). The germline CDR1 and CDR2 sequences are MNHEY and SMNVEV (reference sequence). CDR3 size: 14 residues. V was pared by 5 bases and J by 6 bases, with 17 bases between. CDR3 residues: CASSHGGTTGEQYF. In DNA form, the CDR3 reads TGTGCCAGCAGTCATGGGGGTACAACTGGCGAGCAGTACTTC.

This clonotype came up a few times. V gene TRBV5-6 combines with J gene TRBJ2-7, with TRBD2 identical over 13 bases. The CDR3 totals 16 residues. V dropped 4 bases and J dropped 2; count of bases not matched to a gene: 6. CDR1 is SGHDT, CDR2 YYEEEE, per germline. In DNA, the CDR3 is TGTGCCAGCAGCAGGGAGGGACTAGCGGGAACCTACGAGCAGTACTTC. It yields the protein CASSREGLAGTYEQYF. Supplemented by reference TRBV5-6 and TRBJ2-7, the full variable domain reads DAGVTQSPTHLIKTRGQQVTLRCSPKSGHDTVSWYQQALGQGPQFIFQYYEEEERQRGNFPDRFSGHQFPNYSSELNVNALLLGDSALYLCASSREGLAGTYEQYFGPGTRLTVT.

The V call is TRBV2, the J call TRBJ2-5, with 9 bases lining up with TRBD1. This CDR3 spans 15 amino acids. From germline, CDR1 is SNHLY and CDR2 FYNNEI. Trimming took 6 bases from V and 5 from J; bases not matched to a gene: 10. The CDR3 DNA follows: TGTGCCAGCAGAGTCAGACAGGGGGGTCGGGAGACCCAGTACTTC. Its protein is CASRVRQGGRETQYF.

The CDR3 reads CASSLMETPGEETQYF. CDR3 DNA: TGTGCCAGCAGCTTGATGGAGACCCCCGGTGAAGAGACCCAGTACTTC. The chain links TRBV7-9 to TRBJ2-5; D gene unclear. Trimming pared 3 bases from V and 3 bases from J, leaving 17 bases between. CDR3 length equals 16 residues. The germline CDR1 and CDR2 sequences are SEHNR and FQNEAQ (reference sequence).

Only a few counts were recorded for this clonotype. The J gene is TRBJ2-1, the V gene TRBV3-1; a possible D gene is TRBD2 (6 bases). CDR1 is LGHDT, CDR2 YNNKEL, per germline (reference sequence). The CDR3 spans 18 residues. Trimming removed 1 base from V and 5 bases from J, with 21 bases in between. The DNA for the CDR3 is TGTGCCAGCAGCCAAGTGGCGGACCTCCGGGACTTCGACAATGAGCAGTTCTTC. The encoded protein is CASSQVADLRDFDNEQFF.

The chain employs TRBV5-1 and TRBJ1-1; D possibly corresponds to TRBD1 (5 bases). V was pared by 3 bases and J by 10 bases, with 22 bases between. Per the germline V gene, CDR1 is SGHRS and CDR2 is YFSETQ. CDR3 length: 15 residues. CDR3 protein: CASSSAPRDFGRAFF. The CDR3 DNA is TGCGCCAGCAGCTCGGCCCCCAGGGACTTCGGGCGAGCTTTCTTT.

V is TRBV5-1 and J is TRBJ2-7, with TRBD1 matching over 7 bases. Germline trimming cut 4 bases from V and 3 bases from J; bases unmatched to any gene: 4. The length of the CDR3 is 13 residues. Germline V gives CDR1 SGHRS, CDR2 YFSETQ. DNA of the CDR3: TGCGCCAGCAGCGTCCGGGACAGCTACGAGCAGTACTTC. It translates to CASSVRDSYEQYF. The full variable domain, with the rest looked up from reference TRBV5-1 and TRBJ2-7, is KAGVTQTPRYLIKTRGQQVTLSCSPISGHRSVSWYQQTPGQGLQFLFEYFSETQRNKGNFPGRFSGRQFSNSRSEMNVSTLELGDSALYLCASSVRDSYEQYFGPGTRLTVT.

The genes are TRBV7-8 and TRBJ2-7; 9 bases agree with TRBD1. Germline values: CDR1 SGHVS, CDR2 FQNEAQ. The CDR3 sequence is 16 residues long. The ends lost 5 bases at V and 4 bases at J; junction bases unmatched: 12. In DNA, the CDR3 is TGTGCCAGCAGCATGCCCCGGGACAGGGAGACTTACGAGCAGTACTTC. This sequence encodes CASSMPRDRETYEQYF.

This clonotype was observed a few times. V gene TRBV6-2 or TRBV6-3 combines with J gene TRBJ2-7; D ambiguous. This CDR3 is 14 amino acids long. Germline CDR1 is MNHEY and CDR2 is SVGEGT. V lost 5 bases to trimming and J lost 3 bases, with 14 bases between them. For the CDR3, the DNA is TGTGCCAGCAGTGGTTTCCGGACGGACTACGAGCAGTACTTC. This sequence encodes CASSGFRTDYEQYF.

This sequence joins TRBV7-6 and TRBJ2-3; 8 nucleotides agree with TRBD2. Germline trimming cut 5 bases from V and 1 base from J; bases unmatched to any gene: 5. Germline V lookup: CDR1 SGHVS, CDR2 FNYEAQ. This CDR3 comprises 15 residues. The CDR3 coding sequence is TGTGCCAGCAGCCAGCGGGAGCCAGGCACAGATACGCAGTATTTT. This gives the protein CASSQREPGTDTQYF.